This T cell receptor (beta chain) was identified during a study of read filtering for tumor transcriptome and immune sequencing. J was trimmed by 0 bases and V by 4 bases; bases with no gene match: 5. Looked up from germline, CDR1 is SGHRS and CDR2 is YFSETQ. The CDR3 sequence is 16 residues long. The library was built from about 370 ng RNA with molecular barcoded adaptors for alpha/delta and beta/gamma chains. MiXCR, run by TCRdb on the reads, gives a single entry per CDR3 protein. The data show 75,000 to 95,000 distinct CDR3 sequences, around a fifth seen once. This chain uses TRBV5-1 with TRBJ1-3, with 9 bases identical to TRBD1. The TCR comes from a donor aged 40 or over with multiple myeloma. Sequences were obtained from a population of CD138-negative cells sorted from bone marrow. DNA for the CDR3: TGCGCCAGCAGCCCCGGGACAGGGAACTCTGGAAACACCATATATTTT. Protein sequence: CASSPGTGNSGNTIYF.